This T cell receptor (beta chain) derives from a study of neurological immune-mediated disorders. TCRdb reprocessed the 5' RACE reads with MiXCR, giving one entry per CDR3 protein. The repertoire consists of 25,000 to 35,000 distinct CDR3 sequences, with roughly 15% occurring once and the leading ten covering 27%. Germline V gene data show CDR1 as SGHTA and CDR2 as FQGNSA. V was shortened by 8 bases and J by 2 bases, with 13 bases between the two germline ends. The CDR3 length is 13 residues. This clonotype was observed at least ten times. Input material: PBMCs. V and J are TRBV7-2 and TRBJ2-7, with D perhaps being TRBD1 or TRBD2 (6 bases each). This receptor was obtained from a man between 65 and 85 years old in good health. The CDR3 loop reads CASGSRGAYEQYF. CDR3 coding DNA: TGTGCCAGCGGCTCTAGGGGGGCCTACGAGCAGTACTTC.